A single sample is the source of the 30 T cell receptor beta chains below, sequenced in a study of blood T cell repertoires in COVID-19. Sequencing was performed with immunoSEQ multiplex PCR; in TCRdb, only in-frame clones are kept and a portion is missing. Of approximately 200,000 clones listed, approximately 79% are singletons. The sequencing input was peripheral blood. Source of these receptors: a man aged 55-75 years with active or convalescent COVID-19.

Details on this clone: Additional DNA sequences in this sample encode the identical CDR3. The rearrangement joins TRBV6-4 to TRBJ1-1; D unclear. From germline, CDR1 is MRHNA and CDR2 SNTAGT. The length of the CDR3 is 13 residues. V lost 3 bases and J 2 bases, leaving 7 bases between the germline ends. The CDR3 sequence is CASSEGRNTEAFF. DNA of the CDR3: TGTGCCAGCAGTGAGGGCAGAAACACTGAAGCTTTCTTT.

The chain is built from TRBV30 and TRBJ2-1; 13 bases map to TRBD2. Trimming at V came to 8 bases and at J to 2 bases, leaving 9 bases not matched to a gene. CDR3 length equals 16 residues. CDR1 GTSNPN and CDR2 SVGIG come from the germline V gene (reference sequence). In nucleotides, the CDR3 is TGTGCCGGTACTAGCGGGAGGGTCAGCACCTACAATGAGCAGTTCTTC. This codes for CAGTSGRVSTYNEQFF.

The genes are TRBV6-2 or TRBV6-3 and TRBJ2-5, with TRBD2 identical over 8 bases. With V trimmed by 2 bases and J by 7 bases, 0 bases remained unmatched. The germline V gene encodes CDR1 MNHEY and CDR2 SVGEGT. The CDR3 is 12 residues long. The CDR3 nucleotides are TGTGCCAGCAGTTACGCGGGAGGGACCCAGTACTTC. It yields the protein CASSYAGGTQYF.

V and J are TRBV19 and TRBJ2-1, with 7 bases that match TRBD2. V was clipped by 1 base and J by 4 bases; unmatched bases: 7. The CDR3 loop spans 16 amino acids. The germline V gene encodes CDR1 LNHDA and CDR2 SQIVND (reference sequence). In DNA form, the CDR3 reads TGTGCCAGTAGTATAGTTGGCGGGAGCGCGTACAATGAGCAGTTCTTC. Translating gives CASSIVGGSAYNEQFF.

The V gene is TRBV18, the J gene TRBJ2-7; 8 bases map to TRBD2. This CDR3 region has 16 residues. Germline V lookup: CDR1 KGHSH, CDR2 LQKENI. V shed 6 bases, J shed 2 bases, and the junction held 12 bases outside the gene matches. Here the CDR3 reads CASSQERTSFAYEQYF. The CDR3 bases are TGTGCCAGCTCCCAAGAACGGACTAGCTTTGCCTACGAGCAGTACTTC. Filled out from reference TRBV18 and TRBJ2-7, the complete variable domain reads NAGVMQNPRHLVRRRGQEARLRCSPMKGHSHVYWYRQLPEEGLKFMVYLQKENIIDESGMPKERFSAEFPKEGPSILRIQQVVRGDSAAYFCASSQERTSFAYEQYFGPGTRLTVT.

The DNA of the CDR3 is TGTGCCAGTCTAGCCGACGGCAATCAGCCCCAGCATTTT. Amino acid sequence: CASLADGNQPQHF. The chain carries TRBV28 and TRBJ1-5; D unclear. V shed 9 bases and J shed 2 bases, with 11 bases lying between them. The CDR3 runs 13 residues. The germline V gene has CDR1 MDHEN and CDR2 SYDVKM. The full variable domain, in which reference TRBV28 and TRBJ1-5 provide the parts outside the CDR3, is DVKVTQSSRYLVKRTGEKVFLECVQDMDHENMFWYRQDPGLGLRLIYFSYDVKMKEKGDIPEGYSVSREKKERFSLILESASTNQTSMYLCASLADGNQPQHFGDGTRLSIL.

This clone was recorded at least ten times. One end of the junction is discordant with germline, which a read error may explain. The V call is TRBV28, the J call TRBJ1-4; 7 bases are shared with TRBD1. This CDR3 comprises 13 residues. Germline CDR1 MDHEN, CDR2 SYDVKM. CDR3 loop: CASSPQGTSRGIF. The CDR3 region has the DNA TGTGCCAGCAGTCCACAGGGGACATCAAGAGGGATTTTT.

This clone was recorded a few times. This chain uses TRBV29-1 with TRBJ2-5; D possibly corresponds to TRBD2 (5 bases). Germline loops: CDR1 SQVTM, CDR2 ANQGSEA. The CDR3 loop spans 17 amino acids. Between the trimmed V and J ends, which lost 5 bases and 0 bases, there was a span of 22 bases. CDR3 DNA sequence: TGCAGCGTTCTTCTATATGCCGATCCTAGCCACCAAGAGACCCAGTACTTC. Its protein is CSVLLYADPSHQETQYF.

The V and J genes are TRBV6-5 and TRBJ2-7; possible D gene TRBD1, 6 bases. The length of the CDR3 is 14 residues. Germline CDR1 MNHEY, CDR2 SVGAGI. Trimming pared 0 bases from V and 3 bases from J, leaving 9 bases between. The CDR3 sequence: CASSYSDRIYEQYF. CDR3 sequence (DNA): TGTGCCAGCAGTTACTCGGACAGAATCTACGAGCAGTACTTC.

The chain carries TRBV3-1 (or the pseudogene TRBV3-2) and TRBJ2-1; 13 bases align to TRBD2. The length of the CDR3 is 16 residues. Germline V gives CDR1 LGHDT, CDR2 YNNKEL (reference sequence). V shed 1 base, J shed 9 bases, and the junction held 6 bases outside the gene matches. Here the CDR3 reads CASSQGWTSGRVEQFF. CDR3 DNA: TGTGCCAGCAGCCAAGGTTGGACTAGCGGGAGAGTTGAGCAGTTCTTC.

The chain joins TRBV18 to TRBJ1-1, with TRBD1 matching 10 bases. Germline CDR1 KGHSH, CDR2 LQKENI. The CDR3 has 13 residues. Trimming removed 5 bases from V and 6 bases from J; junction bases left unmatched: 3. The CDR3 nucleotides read TGTGCCAGCTCATCAGGACAGGGGGCTGAAGCTTTCTTT. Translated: CASSSGQGAEAFF. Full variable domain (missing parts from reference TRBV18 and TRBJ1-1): NAGVMQNPRHLVRRRGQEARLRCSPMKGHSHVYWYRQLPEEGLKFMVYLQKENIIDESGMPKERFSAEFPKEGPSILRIQQVVRGDSAAYFCASSSGQGAEAFFGQGTRLTVV.

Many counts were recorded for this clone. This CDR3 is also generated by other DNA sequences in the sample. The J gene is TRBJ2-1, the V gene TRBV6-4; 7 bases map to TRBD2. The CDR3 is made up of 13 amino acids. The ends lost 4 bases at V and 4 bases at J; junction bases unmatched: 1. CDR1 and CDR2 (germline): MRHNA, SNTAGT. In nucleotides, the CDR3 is TGTGCCAGCAGTGCGGGACTATACAATGAGCAGTTCTTC. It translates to CASSAGLYNEQFF.

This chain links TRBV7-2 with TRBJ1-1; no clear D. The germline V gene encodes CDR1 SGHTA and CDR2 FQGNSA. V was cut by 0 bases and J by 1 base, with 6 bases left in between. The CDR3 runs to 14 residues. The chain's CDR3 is CASSLAVQNTEAFF. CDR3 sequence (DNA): TGTGCCAGCAGCTTAGCGGTACAGAACACTGAAGCTTTCTTT.

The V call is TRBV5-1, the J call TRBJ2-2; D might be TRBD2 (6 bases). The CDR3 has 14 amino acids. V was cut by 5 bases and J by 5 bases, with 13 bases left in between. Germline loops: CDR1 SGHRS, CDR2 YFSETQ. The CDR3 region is CASRITGGTGELFF. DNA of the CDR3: TGCGCCAGCAGGATAACCGGGGGAACCGGGGAGCTGTTTTTT. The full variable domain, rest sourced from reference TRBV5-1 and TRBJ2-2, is KAGVTQTPRYLIKTRGQQVTLSCSPISGHRSVSWYQQTPGQGLQFLFEYFSETQRNKGNFPGRFSGRQFSNSRSEMNVSTLELGDSALYLCASRITGGTGELFFGEGSRLTVL.

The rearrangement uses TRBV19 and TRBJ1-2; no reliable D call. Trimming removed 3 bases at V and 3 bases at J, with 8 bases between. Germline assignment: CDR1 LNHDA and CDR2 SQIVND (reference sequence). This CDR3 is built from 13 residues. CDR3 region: CASSMVSDYGYTF. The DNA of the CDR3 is TGTGCCAGTAGTATGGTGTCAGACTATGGCTACACCTTC.

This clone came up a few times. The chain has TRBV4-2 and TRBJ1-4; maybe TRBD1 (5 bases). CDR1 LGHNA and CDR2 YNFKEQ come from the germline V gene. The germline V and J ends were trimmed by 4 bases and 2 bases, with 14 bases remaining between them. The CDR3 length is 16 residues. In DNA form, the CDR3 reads TGTGCCAGCAGCCCGGCGGGGACTGTGACTAATGAAAAACTGTTTTTT. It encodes CASSPAGTVTNEKLFF.

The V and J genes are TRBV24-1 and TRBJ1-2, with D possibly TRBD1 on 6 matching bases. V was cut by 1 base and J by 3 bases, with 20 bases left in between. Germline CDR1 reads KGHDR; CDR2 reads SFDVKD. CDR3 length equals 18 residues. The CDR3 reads CATSDFTGWWCIDYGYTF. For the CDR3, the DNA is TGTGCCACCAGTGATTTTACAGGGTGGTGGTGTATTGACTATGGCTACACCTTC.

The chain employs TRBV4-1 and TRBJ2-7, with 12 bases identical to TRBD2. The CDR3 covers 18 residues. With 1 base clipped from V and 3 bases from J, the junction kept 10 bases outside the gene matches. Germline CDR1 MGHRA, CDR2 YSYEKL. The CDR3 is CASSQVKTSGSSLYEQYF. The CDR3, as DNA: TGCGCCAGCAGCCAAGTAAAGACTAGCGGGAGTTCCCTCTACGAGCAGTACTTC.

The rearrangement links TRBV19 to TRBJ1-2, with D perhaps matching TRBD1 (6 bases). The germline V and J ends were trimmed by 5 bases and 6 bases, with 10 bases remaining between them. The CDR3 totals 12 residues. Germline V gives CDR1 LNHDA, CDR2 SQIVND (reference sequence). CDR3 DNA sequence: TGTGCCAGTAGTCCACAGGGAGATGGCTACACCTTC. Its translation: CASSPQGDGYTF.

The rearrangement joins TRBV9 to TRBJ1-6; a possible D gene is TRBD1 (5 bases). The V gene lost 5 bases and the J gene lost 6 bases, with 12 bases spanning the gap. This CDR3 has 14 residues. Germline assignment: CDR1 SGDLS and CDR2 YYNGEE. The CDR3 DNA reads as TGTGCCAGCAGTTTTAGACAGCTTAATTCACCCCTCCACTTT. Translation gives CASSFRQLNSPLHF.

CDR3 DNA: TGTGCCAGCAGCGCCCAGGGGCAGGGAAACATTCAGTACTTC. Protein: CASSAQGQGNIQYF. This chain connects TRBV7-2 to TRBJ2-4, with D tentatively TRBD1 (6 bases). The CDR3 is made up of 14 amino acids. V shed 5 bases and J shed 6 bases, with 14 bases lying between them. The germline CDR1 and CDR2 sequences are SGHTA and FQGNSA.

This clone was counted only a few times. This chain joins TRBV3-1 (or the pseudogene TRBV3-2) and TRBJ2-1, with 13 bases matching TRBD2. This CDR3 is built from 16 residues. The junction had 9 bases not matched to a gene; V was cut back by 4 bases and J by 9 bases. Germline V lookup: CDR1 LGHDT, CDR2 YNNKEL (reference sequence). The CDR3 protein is CASSPTGTSGKGEQFF. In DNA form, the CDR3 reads TGTGCCAGCAGCCCGACCGGGACTAGCGGGAAGGGTGAGCAGTTCTTC.

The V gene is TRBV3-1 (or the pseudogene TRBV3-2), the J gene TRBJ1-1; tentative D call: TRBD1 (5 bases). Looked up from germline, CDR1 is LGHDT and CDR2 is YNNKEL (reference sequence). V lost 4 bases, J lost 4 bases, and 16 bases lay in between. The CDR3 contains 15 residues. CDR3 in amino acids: CASSLVTASGTEAFF. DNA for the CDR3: TGTGCCAGCAGCCTTGTGACAGCCTCAGGCACTGAAGCTTTCTTT.

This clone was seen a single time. In DNA, the CDR3 is TGTGCCAGCACAGGGACTATTTCCACCGGGGAGCTGTTTTTT. Protein sequence: CASTGTISTGELFF. This sequence joins TRBV9 and TRBJ2-2; 7 positions agree with TRBD2. The CDR3 totals 14 residues. With V trimmed by 6 bases and J by 4 bases, 6 bases remained unmatched. Germline CDR1 is SGDLS and CDR2 is YYNGEE.

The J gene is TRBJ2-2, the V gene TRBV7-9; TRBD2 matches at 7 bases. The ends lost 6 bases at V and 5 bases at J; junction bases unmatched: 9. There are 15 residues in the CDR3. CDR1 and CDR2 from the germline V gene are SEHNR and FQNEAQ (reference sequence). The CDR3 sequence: CASRDGLGLTGELFF. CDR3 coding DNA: TGTGCCAGCAGGGACGGACTAGGTCTTACCGGGGAGCTGTTTTTT.

DNA for the CDR3: TGTGCCAGCAGTACCCCAGGGTATTCAGCGGGAGTGGGTGAGCAGTTCTTC. Translation: CASSTPGYSAGVGEQFF. The chain carries TRBV27 and TRBJ2-1, with 8 nucleotides matching TRBD2. The CDR3 length is 17 residues. V lost 5 bases to trimming and J lost 9 bases; unmatched junction nucleotides: 18. Germline V CDR1 and CDR2: MNHEY, SMNVEV (reference sequence).

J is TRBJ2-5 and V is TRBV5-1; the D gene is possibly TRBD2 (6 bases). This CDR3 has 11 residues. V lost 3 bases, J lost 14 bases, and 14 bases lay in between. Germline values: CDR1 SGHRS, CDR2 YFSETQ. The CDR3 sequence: CASSSSGVFYF. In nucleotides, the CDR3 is TGCGCCAGCAGCTCCTCGGGGGTTTTCTACTTC. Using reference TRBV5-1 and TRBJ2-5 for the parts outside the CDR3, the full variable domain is KAGVTQTPRYLIKTRGQQVTLSCSPISGHRSVSWYQQTPGQGLQFLFEYFSETQRNKGNFPGRFSGRQFSNSRSEMNVSTLELGDSALYLCASSSSGVFYFGPGTRLLVL.

CDR3 nucleotide sequence: TGTGCCACCAGCAGAGATATTGAGGGGACCCAGTACTTC. This codes for CATSRDIEGTQYF. The genes are TRBV15 and TRBJ2-5, with D possibly matching TRBD2 (5 bases). The germline V gene encodes CDR1 LNHNV and CDR2 YYDKDF (reference sequence). The V end lost 0 bases, the J end lost 7 bases, and 9 bases lay between the germline ends. This CDR3 spans 13 amino acids.

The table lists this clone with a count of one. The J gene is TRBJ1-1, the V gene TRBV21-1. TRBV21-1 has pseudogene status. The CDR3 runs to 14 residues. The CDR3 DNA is TGTGCCAGCAGCAAAGGGAGACTTAACACTGAAGCTTTCTTT. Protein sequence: CASSKGRLNTEAFF.

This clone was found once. CDR3 loop: CASSPEADYGYTF. The CDR3 DNA sequence: TGTGCCAGCAGCCCGGAAGCGGACTATGGCTACACCTTC. The chain carries TRBV14 and TRBJ1-2; D remains ambiguous. The CDR3 runs 13 residues. Per the germline V gene, CDR1 is SGHDN and CDR2 is FVKESK. V was cut by 4 bases and J by 3 bases, with 9 bases left in between.